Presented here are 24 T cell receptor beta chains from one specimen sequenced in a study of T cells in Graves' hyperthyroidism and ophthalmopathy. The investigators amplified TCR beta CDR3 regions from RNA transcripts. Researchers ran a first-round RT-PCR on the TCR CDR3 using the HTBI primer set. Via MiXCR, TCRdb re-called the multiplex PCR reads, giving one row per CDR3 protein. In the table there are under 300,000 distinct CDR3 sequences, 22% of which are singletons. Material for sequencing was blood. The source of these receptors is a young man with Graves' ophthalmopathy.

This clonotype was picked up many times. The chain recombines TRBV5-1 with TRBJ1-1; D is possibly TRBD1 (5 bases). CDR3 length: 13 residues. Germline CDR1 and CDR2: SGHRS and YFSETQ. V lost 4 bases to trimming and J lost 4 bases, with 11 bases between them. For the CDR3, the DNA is TGCGCCAGCAGCCTGCGACAGAGCACTGAAGCTTTCTTT. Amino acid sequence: CASSLRQSTEAFF.

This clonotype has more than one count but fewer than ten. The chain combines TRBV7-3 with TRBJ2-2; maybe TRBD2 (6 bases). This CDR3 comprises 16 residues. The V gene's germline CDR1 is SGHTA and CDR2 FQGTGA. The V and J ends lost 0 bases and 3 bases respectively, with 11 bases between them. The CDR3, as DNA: TGTGCCAGCAGCTTAACTAGCGGTGGATACACCGGGGAGCTGTTTTTT. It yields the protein CASSLTSGGYTGELFF.

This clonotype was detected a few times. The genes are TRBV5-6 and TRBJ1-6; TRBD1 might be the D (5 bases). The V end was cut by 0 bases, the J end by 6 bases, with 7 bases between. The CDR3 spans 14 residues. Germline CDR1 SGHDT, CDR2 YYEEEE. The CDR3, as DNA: TGTGCCAGCAGCTTGGGAGGGGTTAATTCACCCCTCCACTTT. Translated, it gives CASSLGGVNSPLHF. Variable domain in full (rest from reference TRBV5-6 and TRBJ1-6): DAGVTQSPTHLIKTRGQQVTLRCSPKSGHDTVSWYQQALGQGPQFIFQYYEEEERQRGNFPDRFSGHQFPNYSSELNVNALLLGDSALYLCASSLGGVNSPLHFGNGTRLTVT.

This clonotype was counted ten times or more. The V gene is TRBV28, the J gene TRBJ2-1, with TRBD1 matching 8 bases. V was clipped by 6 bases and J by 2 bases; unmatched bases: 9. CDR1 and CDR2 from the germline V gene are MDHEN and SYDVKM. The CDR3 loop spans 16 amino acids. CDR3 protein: CASSTGAGGAYNEQFF. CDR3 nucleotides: TGTGCCAGCAGCACCGGGGCAGGGGGCGCCTACAATGAGCAGTTCTTC.

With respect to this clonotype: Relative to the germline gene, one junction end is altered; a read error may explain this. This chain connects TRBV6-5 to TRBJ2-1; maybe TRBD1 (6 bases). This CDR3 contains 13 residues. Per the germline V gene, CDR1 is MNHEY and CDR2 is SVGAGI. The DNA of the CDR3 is TGTGACAGCAGTTACAGGGCTTACAATGAGCAGTTCTTC. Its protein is CDSSYRAYNEQFF.

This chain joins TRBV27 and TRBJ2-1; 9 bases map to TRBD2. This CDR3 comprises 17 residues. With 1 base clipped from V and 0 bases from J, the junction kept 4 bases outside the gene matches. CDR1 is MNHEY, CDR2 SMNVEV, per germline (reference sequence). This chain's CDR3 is CASSLWLAGASYNEQFF. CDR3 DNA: TGTGCCAGCAGTTTATGGTTAGCGGGAGCCTCCTACAATGAGCAGTTCTTC.

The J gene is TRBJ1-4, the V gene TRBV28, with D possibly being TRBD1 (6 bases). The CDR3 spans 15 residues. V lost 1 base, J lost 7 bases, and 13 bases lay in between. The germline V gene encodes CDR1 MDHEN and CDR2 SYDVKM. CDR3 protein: CASSLLGTSSEKLFF. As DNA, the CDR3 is TGTGCCAGCAGTTTATTGGGGACATCGAGTGAAAAACTGTTTTTT.

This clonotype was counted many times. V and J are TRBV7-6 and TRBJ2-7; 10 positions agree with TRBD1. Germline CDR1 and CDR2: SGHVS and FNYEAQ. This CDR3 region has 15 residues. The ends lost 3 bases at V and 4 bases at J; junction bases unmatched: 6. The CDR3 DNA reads TGTGCCAGCAGCTTTCTGGACAGGGGGGAGTACGAGCAGTACTTC. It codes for CASSFLDRGEYEQYF.

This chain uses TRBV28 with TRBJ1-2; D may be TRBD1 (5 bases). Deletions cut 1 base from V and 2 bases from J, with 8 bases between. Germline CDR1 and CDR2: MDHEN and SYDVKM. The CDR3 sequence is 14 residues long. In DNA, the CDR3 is TGTGCCAGCAGTTTATTGGGGGAAAACTATGGCTACACCTTC. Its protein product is CASSLLGENYGYTF.

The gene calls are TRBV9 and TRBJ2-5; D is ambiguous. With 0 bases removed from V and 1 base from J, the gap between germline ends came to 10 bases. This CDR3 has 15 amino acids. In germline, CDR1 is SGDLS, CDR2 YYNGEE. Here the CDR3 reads CASSVGTASQETQYF. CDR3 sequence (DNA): TGTGCCAGCAGCGTAGGAACGGCCAGCCAAGAGACCCAGTACTTC.

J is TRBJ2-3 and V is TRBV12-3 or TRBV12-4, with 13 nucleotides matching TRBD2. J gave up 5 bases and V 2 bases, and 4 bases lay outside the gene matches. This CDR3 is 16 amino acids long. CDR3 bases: TGTGCCAGCAGTTTACTATGGACTAGCGGGAGAGATACGCAGTATTTT. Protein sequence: CASSLLWTSGRDTQYF.

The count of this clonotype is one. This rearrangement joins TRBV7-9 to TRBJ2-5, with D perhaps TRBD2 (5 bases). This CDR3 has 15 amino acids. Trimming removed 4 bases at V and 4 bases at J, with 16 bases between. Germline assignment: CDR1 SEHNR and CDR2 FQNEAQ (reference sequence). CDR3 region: CASSSHSSAPETQYF. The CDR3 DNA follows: TGTGCCAGCAGCTCTCACAGTAGCGCCCCAGAGACCCAGTACTTC.

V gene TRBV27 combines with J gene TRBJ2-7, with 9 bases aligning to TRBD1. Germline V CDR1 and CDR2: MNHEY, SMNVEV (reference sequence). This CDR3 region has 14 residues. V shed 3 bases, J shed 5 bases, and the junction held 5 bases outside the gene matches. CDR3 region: CASSFQQGAHEQYF. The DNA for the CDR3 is TGTGCCAGCAGTTTCCAACAGGGGGCCCACGAGCAGTACTTC.

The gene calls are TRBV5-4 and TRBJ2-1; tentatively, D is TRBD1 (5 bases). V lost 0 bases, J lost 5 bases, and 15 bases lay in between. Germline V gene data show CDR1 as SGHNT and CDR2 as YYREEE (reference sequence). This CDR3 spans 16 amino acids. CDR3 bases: TGTGCCAGCAGCTTGGAGCTGGGGCATACCGACAATGAGCAGTTCTTC. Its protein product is CASSLELGHTDNEQFF.

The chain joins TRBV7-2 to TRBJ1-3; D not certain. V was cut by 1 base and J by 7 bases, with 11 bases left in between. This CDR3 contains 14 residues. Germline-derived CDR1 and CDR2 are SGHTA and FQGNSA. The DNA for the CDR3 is TGTGCCAGCAGCTTAGATGGCCAGCGGAACACCATATATTTT. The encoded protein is CASSLDGQRNTIYF. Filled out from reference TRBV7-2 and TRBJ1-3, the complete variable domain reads GAGVSQSPSNKVTEKGKDVELRCDPISGHTALYWYRQSLGQGLEFLIYFQGNSAPDKSGLPSDRFSAERTGGSVSTLTIQRTQQEDSAVYLCASSLDGQRNTIYFGEGSWLTVV.

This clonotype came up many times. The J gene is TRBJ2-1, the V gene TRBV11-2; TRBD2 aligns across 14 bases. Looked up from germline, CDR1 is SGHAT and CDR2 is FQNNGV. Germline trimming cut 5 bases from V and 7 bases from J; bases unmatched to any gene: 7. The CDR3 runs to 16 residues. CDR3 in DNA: TGTGCCAGCAGCCCCCCGGGACTAGCGGGAGTTAATGAGCAGTTCTTC. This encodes CASSPPGLAGVNEQFF. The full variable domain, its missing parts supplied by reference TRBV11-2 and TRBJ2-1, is EAGVAQSPRYKIIEKRQSVAFWCNPISGHATLYWYQQILGQGPKLLIQFQNNGVVDDSQLPKDRFSAERLKGVDSTLKIQPAKLEDSAVYLCASSPPGLAGVNEQFFGPGTRLTVL.

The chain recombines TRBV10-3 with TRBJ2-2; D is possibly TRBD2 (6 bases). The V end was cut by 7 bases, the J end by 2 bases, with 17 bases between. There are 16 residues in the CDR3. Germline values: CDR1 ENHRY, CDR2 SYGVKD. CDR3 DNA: TGTGCCATCACTAAAACAGGAGGGCCAAACACCGGGGAGCTGTTTTTT. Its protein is CAITKTGGPNTGELFF.

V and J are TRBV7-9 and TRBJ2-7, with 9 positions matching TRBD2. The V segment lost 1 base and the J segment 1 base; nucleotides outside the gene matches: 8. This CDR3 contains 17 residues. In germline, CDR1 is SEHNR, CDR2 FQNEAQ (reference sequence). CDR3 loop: CASSLVQSSGRSYEQYF. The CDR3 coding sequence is TGTGCCAGCAGCTTAGTTCAATCGAGCGGGAGGTCCTACGAGCAGTACTTC. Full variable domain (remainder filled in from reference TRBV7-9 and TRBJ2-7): DTGVSQNPRHKITKRGQNVTFRCDPISEHNRLYWYRQTLGQGPEFLTYFQNEAQLEKSRLLSDRFSAERPKGSFSTLEIQRTEQGDSAMYLCASSLVQSSGRSYEQYFGPGTRLTVT.

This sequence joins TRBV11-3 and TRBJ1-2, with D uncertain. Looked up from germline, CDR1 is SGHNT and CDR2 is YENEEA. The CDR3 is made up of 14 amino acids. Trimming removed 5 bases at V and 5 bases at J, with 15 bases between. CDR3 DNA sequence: TGTGCCAGCAGCACCCGGGAAGGCCGGTATGGCTACACCTTC. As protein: CASSTREGRYGYTF.

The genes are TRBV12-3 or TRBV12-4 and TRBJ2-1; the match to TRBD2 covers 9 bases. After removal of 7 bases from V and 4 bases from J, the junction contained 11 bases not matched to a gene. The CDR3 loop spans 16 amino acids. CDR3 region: CASTPLAGESYNEQFF. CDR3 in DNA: TGTGCCAGCACCCCATTAGCGGGAGAGTCGTACAATGAGCAGTTCTTC.

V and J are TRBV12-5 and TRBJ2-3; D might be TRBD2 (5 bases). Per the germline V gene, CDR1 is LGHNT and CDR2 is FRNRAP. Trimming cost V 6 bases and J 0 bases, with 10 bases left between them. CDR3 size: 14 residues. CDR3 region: CASGFRTSTDTQYF. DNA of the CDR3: TGTGCTAGTGGGTTCAGGACTAGCACAGATACGCAGTATTTT.

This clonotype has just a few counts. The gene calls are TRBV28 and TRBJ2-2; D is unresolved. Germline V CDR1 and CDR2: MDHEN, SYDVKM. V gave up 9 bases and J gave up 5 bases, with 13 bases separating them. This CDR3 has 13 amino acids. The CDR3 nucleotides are TGTGCCAGAGCTCTCGGTGAGACCGGGGAGCTGTTTTTT. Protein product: CARALGETGELFF.

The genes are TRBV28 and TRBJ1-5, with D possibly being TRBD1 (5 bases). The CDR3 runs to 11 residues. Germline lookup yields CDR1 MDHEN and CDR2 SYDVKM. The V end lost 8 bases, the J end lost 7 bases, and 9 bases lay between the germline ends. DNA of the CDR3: TGTGCCAGCTCCCAGGGACAGCCCCAGCATTTT. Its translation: CASSQGQPQHF.

The CDR3 nucleotides are TGTGCCAGCAGGTCCGGGCCCAGCTATGGCTACACCTTC. It codes for CASRSGPSYGYTF. V and J are TRBV28 and TRBJ1-2; D not certain. The CDR3 totals 13 residues. CDR1 and CDR2 (germline): MDHEN, SYDVKM. The V and J ends lost 6 bases and 4 bases respectively, with 12 bases between them.